The entry below describes one T cell receptor beta chain. Its antigen remains unidentified. The authors reverse transcribed all of the isolated RNA, so sequencing captured expressed TCRB transcripts. This table comes from immunoSEQ multiplex PCR, and its TCRdb copy is limited to in-frame clones, with some not included. The sample comprises under 250,000 clones, over 11% of which are singletons, and 0.019% rests with the top ten. The record originates from a study of beta chain features in type 1 diabetes. CDR1 and CDR2 (germline): MGHRA, YSYEKL. Trimming cost V 3 bases and J 8 bases; bases outside gene matches: 10. The CDR3 extends over 15 amino acids. General study results and limits: PCR, the amplification step, might favor shorter templates, equally in patients and controls. A greater similarity of naive, central memory and Treg TCRB repertoires was seen among patients than among healthy donors. All four CD4+ subsets of Type 1 diabetes patients contained TCRB CDR3s that were moderately but significantly shorter. VDJ junctions from type 1 diabetes patients carried fewer insertions and larger deletions.

Staining for CD45RO/CCR7/CD25/CD127/CD95/CD27 allowed sorting of CD4+ naive, central memory, regulatory and stem cell-like memory cells. This receptor was identified in a man aged 30-40 years with type 1 diabetes. V gene TRBV4-1 combines with J gene TRBJ1-2; 9 bases map to TRBD1. Sequenced material: naive CD4+ T cells from blood. The CDR3 loop is CASSQPGTGTGGYTF. The DNA for the CDR3 is TGCGCCAGCAGCCAGCCCGGGACAGGGACCGGGGGCTACACCTTC.